Listed here are 7 T cell receptor beta chains from one sample, sequenced in a study of regulatory T cells in long-lasting Graves disease. Relying on iRepertoire HTBI primers and Arm-PCR of CDR3 regions, the team built TCR beta libraries. TCRdb recomputed calls from the multiplex PCR reads with MiXCR, one row per CDR3 protein. Here the sample spans fewer than 400,000 distinct CDR3 sequences, more than 20% being singletons. Sample time point: persistent/refractory GD, antithyroid drugs over 5 years with positive TRAb. There was RNA extracted from PBMCs, and the TCR library was made from it. Sequenced here: peripheral blood mononuclear cells (PBMCs), sampled when the disease was refractory, from a patient treated with antithyroid drugs. The source is a female donor with Graves disease.

This clonotype was counted many times. The CDR3 loop is CAISESGTGSTYEQYF. As DNA, the CDR3 is TGTGCCATCAGTGAGTCGGGGACAGGGTCGACCTACGAGCAGTACTTC. The V gene is TRBV10-3, the J gene TRBJ2-7; 9 bases are a match to TRBD1. V dropped 0 bases and J dropped 2; count of bases not matched to a gene: 5. Germline CDR1 ENHRY, CDR2 SYGVKD. This CDR3 contains 16 residues.

This clonotype was detected many times. The chain combines TRBV12-3 or TRBV12-4 with TRBJ2-7, with a possible D match to TRBD1 (5 bases). This CDR3 is built from 15 residues. V shed 0 bases and J shed 3 bases, with 12 bases lying between them. The CDR3 protein is CASSLAGFRGYEQYF. CDR3 DNA: TGTGCCAGCAGTTTAGCAGGATTTAGGGGCTACGAGCAGTACTTC.

This clonotype was recorded at least ten times. The chain carries TRBV28 and TRBJ1-4; D call uncertain. Looked up from germline, CDR1 is MDHEN and CDR2 is SYDVKM. The germline V and J ends were trimmed by 8 bases and 7 bases, with 17 bases remaining between them. The CDR3 sequence is 14 residues long. The DNA of the CDR3 is TGTGCCAGCGGGCTTCCGGGATCGGGTGAAAAACTGTTTTTT. Protein sequence: CASGLPGSGEKLFF.

This clonotype was picked up many times. The chain recombines TRBV12-3 or TRBV12-4 with TRBJ1-4; TRBD1 matches at 7 bases. The junction had 5 bases not matched to a gene; V was cut back by 5 bases and J by 5 bases. CDR3 length equals 14 residues. CDR3 DNA sequence: TGTGCCAGCAGTCCGGGACAGAACAATGAAAAACTGTTTTTT. Translated, it gives CASSPGQNNEKLFF.

Ten or more counts support this clonotype. The rearrangement joins TRBV7-9 to TRBJ2-7, with D possibly being TRBD1 (6 bases). The germline gives CDR1 SEHNR, CDR2 FQNEAQ (reference sequence). The V gene lost 5 bases and the J gene lost 3 bases, with 11 bases spanning the gap. There are 13 residues in the CDR3. The CDR3 DNA reads TGTGCCAGCAGCAGCCGGGACAACTACGAGCAGTACTTC. It encodes CASSSRDNYEQYF. Using reference TRBV7-9 and TRBJ2-7 for the parts outside the CDR3, the full variable domain is DTGVSQNPRHKITKRGQNVTFRCDPISEHNRLYWYRQTLGQGPEFLTYFQNEAQLEKSRLLSDRFSAERPKGSFSTLEIQRTEQGDSAMYLCASSSRDNYEQYFGPGTRLTVT.

This clonotype was detected many times. This chain links TRBV2 with TRBJ2-5, with 12 bases lining up with TRBD2. The CDR3 loop spans 16 amino acids. The germline V gene encodes CDR1 SNHLY and CDR2 FYNNEI. Trimming took 6 bases from V and 8 from J; bases not matched to a gene: 13. For the CDR3, the DNA is TGTGCCAGCAGGGAACTAGCGGGAGGTCCGGGCCAAACCCAGTACTTC. Translation gives CASRELAGGPGQTQYF.

This clonotype appeared a few times. CDR3 amino acids: CASSPHRRGYQETQYF. CDR3 bases: TGTGCCAGCAGCCCCCACCGGAGGGGGTACCAAGAGACCCAGTACTTC. The chain has TRBV7-2 and TRBJ2-5; D possibly uses TRBD1 or TRBD2 (6 bases each). Germline V gene data show CDR1 as SGHTA and CDR2 as FQGNSA. The CDR3 length is 16 residues. Deletions cut 5 bases from V and 0 bases from J, with 16 bases between.